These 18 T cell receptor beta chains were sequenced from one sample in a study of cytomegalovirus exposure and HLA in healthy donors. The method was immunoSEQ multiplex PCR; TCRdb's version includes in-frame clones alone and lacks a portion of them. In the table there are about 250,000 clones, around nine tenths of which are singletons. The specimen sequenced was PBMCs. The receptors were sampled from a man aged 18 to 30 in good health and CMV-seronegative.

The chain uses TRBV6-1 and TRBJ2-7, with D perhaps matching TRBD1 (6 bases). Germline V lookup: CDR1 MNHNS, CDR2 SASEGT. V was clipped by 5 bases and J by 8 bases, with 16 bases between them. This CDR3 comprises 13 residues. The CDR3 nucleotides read TGTGCCAGCAGTTCCGTGGGGCAGGGGAAGCAGTACTTC. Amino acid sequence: CASSSVGQGKQYF.

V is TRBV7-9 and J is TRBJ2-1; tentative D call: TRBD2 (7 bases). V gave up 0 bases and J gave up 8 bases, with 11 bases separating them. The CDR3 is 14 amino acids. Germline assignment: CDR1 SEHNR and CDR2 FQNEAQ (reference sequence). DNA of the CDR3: TGTGCCAGCAGCTTAGCGGGGGGGCCCGATGAGCAGTTCTTC. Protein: CASSLAGGPDEQFF.

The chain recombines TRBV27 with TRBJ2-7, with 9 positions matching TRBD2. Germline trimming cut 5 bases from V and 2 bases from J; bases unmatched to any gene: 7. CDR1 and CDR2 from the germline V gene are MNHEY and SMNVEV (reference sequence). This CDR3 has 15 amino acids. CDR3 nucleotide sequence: TGTGCCAGCAGTATAATAGCGGGAGCCCCCTACGAGCAGTACTTC. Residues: CASSIIAGAPYEQYF.

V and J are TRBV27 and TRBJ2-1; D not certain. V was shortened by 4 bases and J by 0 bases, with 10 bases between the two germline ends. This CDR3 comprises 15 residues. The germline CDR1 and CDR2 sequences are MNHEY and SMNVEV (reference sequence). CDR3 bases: TGTGCCAGCAGTTCCGTTGAGAGCTCCTACAATGAGCAGTTCTTC. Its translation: CASSSVESSYNEQFF.

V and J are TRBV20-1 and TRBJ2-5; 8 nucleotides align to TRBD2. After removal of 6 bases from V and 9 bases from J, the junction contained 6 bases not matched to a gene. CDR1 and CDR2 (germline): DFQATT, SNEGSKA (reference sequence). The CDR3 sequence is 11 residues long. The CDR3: CSASREEAQYF. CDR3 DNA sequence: TGCAGTGCGTCGCGGGAGGAGGCCCAGTACTTC.

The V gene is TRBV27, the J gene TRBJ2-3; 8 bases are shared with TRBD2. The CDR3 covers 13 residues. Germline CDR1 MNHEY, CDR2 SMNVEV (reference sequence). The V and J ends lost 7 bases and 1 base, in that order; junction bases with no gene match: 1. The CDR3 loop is CASKGLGTDTQYF. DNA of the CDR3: TGTGCCAGCAAGGGACTAGGCACAGATACGCAGTATTTT.

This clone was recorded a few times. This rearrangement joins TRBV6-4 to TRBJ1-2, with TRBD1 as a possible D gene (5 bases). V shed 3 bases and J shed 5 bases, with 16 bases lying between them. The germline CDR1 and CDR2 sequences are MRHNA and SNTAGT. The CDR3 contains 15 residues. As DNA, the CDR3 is TGTGCCAGCAGTGAGAACTCAGGGTTAGGATATGGCTACACCTTC. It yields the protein CASSENSGLGYGYTF.

The CDR3 loop is CASSPTGGTGGETQYF. The DNA for the CDR3 is TGTGCCAGCAGTCCTACAGGGGGCACAGGGGGAGAGACCCAGTACTTC. This sequence joins TRBV27 and TRBJ2-5; 9 nucleotides align to TRBD1. In germline, CDR1 is MNHEY, CDR2 SMNVEV (reference sequence). The CDR3 runs 16 residues. The ends lost 5 bases at V and 4 bases at J; junction bases unmatched: 11.

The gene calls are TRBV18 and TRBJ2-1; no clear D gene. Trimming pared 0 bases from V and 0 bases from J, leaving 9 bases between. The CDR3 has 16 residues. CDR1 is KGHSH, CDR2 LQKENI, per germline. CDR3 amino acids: CASSPPHVSSYNEQFF. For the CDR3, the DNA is TGTGCCAGCTCACCACCGCACGTGAGCTCCTACAATGAGCAGTTCTTC. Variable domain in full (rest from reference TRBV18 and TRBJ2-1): NAGVMQNPRHLVRRRGQEARLRCSPMKGHSHVYWYRQLPEEGLKFMVYLQKENIIDESGMPKERFSAEFPKEGPSILRIQQVVRGDSAAYFCASSPPHVSSYNEQFFGPGTRLTVL.

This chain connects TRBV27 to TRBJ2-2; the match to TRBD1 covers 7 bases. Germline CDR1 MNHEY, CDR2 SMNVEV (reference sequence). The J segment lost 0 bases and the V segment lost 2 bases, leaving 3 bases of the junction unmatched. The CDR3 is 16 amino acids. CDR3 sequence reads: CASSLKGAANTGELFF. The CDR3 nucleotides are TGTGCCAGCAGTTTAAAGGGGGCAGCGAACACCGGGGAGCTGTTTTTT.

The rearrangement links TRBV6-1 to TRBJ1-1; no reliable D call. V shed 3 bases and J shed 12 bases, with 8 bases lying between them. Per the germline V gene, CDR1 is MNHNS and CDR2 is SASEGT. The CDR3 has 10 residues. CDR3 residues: CASSDSDPFF. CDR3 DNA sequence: TGTGCCAGCAGTGACAGCGACCCTTTCTTT.

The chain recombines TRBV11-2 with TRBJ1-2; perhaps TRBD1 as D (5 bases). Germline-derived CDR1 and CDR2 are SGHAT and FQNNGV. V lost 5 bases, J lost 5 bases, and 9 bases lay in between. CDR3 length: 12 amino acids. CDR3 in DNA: TGTGCCAGCAGCACAGGAAGATATGGCTACACCTTC. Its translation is CASSTGRYGYTF.

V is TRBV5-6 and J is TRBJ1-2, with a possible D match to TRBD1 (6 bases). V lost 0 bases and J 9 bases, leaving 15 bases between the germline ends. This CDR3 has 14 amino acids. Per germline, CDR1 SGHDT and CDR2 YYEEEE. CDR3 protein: CASSLVTGKGSYTF. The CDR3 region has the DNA TGTGCCAGCAGCTTGGTTACAGGGAAGGGAAGCTACACCTTC.

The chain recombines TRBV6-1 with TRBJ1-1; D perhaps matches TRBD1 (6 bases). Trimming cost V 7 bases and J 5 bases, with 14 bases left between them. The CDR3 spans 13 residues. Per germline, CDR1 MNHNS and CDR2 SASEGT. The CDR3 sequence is CASTYRATTEAFF. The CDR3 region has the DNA TGTGCCAGCACGTACAGGGCGACGACTGAAGCTTTCTTT.

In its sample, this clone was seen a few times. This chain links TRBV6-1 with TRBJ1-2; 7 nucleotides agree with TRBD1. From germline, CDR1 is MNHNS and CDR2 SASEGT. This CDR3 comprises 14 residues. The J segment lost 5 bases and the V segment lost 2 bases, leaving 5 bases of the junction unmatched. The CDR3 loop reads CASSEPGQIYGYTF. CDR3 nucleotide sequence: TGTGCCAGCAGTGAACCGGGACAGATTTATGGCTACACCTTC.

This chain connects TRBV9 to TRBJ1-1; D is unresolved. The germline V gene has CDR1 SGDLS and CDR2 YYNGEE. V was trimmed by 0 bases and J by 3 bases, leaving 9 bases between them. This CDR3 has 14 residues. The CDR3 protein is CASSVEETDTEAFF. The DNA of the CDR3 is TGTGCCAGCAGCGTAGAGGAGACCGACACTGAAGCTTTCTTT. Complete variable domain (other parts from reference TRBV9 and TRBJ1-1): DSGVTQTPKHLITATGQRVTLRCSPRSGDLSVYWYQQSLDQGLQFLIQYYNGEERAKGNILERFSAQQFPDLHSELNLSSLELGDSALYFCASSVEETDTEAFFGQGTRLTVV.

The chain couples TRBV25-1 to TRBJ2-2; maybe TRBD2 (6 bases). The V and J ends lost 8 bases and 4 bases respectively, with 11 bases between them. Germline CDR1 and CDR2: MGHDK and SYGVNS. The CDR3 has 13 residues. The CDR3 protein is CASLQGLTGELFF. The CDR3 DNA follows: TGTGCCAGCCTCCAGGGACTCACCGGGGAGCTGTTTTTT. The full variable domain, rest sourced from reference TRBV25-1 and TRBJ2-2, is EADIYQTPRYLVIGTGKKITLECSQTMGHDKMYWYQQDPGMELHLIHYSYGVNSTEKGDLSSESTVSRIRTEHFPLTLESARPSHTSQYLCASLQGLTGELFFGEGSRLTVL.

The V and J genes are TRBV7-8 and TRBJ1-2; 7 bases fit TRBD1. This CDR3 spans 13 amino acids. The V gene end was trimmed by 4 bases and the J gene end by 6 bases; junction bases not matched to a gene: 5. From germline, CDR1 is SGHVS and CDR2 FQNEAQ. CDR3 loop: CASSSRQGNGYTF. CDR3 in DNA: TGTGCCAGCAGCTCCCGACAGGGTAATGGCTACACCTTC.